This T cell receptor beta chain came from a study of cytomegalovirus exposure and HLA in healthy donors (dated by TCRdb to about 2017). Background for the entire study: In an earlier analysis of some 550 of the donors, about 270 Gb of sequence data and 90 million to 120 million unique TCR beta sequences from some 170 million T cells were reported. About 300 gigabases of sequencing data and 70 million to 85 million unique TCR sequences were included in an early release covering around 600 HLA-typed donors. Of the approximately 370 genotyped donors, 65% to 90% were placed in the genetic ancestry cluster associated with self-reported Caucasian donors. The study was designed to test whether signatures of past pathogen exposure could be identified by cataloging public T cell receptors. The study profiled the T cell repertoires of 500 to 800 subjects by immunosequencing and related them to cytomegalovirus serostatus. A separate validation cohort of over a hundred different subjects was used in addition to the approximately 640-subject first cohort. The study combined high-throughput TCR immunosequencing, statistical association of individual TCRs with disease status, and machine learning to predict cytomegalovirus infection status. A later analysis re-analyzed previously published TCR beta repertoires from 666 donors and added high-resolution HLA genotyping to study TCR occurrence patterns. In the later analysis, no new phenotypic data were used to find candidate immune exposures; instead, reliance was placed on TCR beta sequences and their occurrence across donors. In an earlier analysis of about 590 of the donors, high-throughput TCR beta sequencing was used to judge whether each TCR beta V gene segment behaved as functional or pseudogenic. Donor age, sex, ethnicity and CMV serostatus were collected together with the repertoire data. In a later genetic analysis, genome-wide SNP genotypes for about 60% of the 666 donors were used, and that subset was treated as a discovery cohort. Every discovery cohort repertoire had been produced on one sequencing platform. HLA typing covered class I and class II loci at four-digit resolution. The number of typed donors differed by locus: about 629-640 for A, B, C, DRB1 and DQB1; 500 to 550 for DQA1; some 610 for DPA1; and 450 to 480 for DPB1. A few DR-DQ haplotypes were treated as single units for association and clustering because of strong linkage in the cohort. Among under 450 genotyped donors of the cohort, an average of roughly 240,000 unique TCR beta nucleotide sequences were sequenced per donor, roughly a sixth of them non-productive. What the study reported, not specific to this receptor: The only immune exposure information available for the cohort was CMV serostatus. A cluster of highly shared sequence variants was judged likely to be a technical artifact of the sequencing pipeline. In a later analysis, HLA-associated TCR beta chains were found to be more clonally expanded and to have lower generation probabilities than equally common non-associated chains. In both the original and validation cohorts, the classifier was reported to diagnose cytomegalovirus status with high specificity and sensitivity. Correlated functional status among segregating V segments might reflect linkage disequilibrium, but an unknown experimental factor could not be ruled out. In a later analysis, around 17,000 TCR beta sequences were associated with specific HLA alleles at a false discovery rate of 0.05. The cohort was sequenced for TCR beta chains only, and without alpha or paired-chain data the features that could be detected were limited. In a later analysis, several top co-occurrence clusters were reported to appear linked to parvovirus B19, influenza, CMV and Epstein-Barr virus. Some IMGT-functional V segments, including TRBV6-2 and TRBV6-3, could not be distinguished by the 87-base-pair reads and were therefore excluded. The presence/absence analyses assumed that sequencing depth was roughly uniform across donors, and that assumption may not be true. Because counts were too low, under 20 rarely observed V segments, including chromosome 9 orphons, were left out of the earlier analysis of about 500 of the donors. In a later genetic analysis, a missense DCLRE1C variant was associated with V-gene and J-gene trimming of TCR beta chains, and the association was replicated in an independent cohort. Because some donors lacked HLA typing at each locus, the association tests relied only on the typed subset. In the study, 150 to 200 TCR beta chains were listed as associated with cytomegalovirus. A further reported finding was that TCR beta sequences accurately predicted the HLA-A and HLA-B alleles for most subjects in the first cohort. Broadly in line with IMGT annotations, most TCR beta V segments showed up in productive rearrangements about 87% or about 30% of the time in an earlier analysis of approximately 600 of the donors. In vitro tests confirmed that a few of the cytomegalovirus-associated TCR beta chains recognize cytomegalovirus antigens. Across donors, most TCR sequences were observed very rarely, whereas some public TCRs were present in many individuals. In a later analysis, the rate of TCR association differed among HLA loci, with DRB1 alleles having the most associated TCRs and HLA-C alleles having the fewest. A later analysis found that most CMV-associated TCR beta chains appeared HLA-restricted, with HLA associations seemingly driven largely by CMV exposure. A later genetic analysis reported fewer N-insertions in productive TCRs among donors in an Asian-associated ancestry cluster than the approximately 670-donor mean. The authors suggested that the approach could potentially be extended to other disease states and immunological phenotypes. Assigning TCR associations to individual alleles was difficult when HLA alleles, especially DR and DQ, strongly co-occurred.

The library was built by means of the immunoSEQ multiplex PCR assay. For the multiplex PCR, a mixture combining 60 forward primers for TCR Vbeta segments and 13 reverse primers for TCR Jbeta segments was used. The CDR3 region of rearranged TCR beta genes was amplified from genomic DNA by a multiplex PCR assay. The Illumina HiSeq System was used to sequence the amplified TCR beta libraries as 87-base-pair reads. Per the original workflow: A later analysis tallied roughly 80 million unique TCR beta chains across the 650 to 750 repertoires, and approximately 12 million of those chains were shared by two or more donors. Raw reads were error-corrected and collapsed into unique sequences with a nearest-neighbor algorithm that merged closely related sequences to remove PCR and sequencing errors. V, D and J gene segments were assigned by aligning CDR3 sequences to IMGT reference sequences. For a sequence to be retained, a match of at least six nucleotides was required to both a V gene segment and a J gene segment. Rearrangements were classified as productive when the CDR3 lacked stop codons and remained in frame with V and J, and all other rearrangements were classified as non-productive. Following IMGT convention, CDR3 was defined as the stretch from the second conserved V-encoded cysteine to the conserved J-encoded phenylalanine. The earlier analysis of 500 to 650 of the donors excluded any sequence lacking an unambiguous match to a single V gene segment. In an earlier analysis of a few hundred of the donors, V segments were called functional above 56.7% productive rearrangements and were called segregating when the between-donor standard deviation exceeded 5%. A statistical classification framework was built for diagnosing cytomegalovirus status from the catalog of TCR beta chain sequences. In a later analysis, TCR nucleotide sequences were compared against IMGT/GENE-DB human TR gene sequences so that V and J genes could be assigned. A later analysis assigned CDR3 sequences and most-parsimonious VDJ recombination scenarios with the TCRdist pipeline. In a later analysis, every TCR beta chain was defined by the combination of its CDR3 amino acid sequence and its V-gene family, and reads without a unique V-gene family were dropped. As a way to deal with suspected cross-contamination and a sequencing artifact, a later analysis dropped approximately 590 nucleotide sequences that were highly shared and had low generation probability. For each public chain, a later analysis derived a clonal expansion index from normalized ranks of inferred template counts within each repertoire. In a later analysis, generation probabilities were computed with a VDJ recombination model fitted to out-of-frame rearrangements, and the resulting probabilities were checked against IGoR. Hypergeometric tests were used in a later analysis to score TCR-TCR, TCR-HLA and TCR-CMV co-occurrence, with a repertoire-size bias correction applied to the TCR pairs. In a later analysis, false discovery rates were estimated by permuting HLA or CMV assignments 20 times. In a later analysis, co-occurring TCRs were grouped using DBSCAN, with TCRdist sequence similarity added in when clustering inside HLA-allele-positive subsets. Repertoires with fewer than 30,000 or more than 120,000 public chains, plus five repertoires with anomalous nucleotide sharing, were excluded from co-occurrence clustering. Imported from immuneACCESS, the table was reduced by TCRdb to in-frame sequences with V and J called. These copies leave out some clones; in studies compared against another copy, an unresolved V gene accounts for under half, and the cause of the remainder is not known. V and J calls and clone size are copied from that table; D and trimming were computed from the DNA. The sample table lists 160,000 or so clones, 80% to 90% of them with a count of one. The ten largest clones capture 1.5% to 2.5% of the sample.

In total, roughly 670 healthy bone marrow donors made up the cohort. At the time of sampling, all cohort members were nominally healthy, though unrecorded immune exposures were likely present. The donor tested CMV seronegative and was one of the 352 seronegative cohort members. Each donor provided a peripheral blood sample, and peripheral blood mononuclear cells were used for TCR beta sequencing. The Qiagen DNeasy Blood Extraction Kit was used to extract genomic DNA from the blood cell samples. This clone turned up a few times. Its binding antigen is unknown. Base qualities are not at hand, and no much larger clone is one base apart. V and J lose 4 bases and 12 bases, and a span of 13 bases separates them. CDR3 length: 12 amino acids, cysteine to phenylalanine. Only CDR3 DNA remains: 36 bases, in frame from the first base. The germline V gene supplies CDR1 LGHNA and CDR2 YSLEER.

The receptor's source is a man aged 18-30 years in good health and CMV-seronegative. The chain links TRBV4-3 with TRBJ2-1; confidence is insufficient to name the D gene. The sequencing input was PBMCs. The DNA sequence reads TGCGCCAGCAGCCCGTCGGTCCTTTGGCAGTTCTTC. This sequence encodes CASSPSVLWQFF.